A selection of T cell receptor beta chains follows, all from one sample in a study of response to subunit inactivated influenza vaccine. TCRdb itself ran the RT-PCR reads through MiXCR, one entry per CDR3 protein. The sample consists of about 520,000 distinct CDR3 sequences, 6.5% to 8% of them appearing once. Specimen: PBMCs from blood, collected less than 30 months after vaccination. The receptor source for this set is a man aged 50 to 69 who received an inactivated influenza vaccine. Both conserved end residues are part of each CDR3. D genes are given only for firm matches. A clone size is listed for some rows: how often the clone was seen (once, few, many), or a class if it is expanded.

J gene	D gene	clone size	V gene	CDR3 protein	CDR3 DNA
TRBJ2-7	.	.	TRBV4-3	CASSQEKPYEQYF	TGCGCCAGCAGCCAAGAAAAGCCCTACGAGCAGTACTTC
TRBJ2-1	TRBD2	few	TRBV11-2	CASSLGAGGGYNEQFF	TGTGCCAGCAGCTTAGGTGCGGGAGGGGGTTACAATGAGCAGTTCTTC
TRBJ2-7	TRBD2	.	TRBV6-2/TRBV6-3	CASSSALAEAYEQYF	TGTGCCAGCAGTTCCGCACTAGCGGAGGCCTACGAGCAGTACTTC
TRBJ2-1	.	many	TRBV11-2	CASSLMLVAGPPYNEQFF	TGTGCCAGCAGCTTAATGTTAGTTGCGGGCCCCCCCTACAATGAGCAGTTCTTC
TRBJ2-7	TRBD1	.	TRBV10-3	CAIRTGTRDEQYF	TGTGCCATCCGGACAGGGACGCGCGACGAGCAGTACTTC
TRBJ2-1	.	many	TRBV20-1	CSDTPLNSNNEQFF	TGCAGTGACACTCCCCTGAACAGTAACAATGAGCAGTTCTTC
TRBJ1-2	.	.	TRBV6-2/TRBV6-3	CASQSPLRGTPNYGYTF	TGTGCCAGCCAGAGCCCACTTCGGGGGACCCCTAACTATGGCTACACCTTC
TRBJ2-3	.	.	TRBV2	CASKNGDPINTDTQYF	TGTGCCAGCAAGAACGGCGACCCAATCAACACAGATACGCAGTATTTT
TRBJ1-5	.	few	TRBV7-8	CASSLGAGVGQPQHF	TGTGCCAGCAGCTTAGGTGCAGGGGTGGGTCAGCCCCAGCATTTT
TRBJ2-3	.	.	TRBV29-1	CSVAQEIRRTDTQYF	TGCAGCGTTGCCCAGGAGATTCGGCGCACAGATACGCAGTATTTT
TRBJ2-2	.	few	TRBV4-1	CASSQDGGQNGELFF	TGCGCCAGCAGCCAAGATGGAGGGCAGAACGGGGAGCTGTTTTTT
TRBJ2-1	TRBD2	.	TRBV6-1	CTSSGGSYNEQFF	TGTACCAGCAGTGGCGGGAGCTACAATGAGCAGTTCTTC
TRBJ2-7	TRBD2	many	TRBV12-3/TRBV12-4	CASSGGLAEAYEQYF	TGTGCCAGCAGCGGCGGACTAGCCGAAGCCTACGAGCAGTACTTC
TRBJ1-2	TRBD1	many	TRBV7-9	CASSPDRGYGYTF	TGTGCCAGCAGCCCCGACAGGGGATATGGCTACACCTTC
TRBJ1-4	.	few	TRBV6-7	CASSYSVFVGTEKLFF	TGTGCCAGCAGTTACTCGGTATTTGTGGGTACTGAAAAACTGTTTTTT
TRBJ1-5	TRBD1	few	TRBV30	CAWDRGAYSNQPQHF	TGTGCCTGGGACAGGGGGGCTTATAGCAATCAGCCCCAGCATTTT
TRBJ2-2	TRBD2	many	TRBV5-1	CASSLNPGGLGSATGELFF	TGCGCCAGCAGCTTGAATCCGGGAGGTCTCGGGTCGGCTACCGGGGAGCTGTTTTTT